The T cell receptor (beta chain) under discussion was sequenced for a study of cytomegalovirus exposure and HLA in healthy donors (dated by TCRdb to the late 2010s). The study in broad terms: A later analysis indicated that the 130 or so validation repertoires were generated on the platform also employed for the approximately 700 repertoires of the first cohort. Besides the first cohort of roughly 700 subjects, a separate validation cohort made up of about 120 different subjects was used. The study combined high-throughput TCR immunosequencing, statistical association of individual TCRs with disease status, and machine learning to predict cytomegalovirus infection status. The study was designed to test whether signatures of past pathogen exposure could be identified by cataloging public T cell receptors.

The library came from the immunoSEQ multiplex PCR assay. The original methods were these. A statistical classification framework was developed to diagnose cytomegalovirus status using the catalog of TCR beta chain sequences. TCRdb took this table from immuneACCESS and kept in-frame rearrangements with V and J called. Such tables lack part of the clones; where checked against another copy, unresolved V genes explain under half of the gap, and the rest is unexplained. Clonal size and the V and J genes are those of that table, whereas D and trimming came from the DNA. The sample table holds about 79,000 clones, of which more than 85% were seen once. About 3.9% of the sample goes to the ten largest clones. About this clone itself: Its antigen has not been determined. There are no base qualities to consult, and no much larger clone falls within one base.

The donors were included in the validation cohort of 120 subjects, a group kept apart from the roughly 670-subject first cohort. CDR1 is given as LGHNA and CDR2 as YNFKEQ, both from the germline V gene. The CDR3 spans 18 residues, from the cysteine through the phenylalanine. The read is trimmed to its CDR3 DNA, 54 bases read in frame from base 1. Trimming removed 1 base from V and 1 base from J, leaving 19 bases between the germline ends. General study outcomes and caveats: The study listed 170 or so TCR beta chains as associated with cytomegalovirus. Cytomegalovirus status was reported to be diagnosed by the classifier with high specificity and sensitivity in both the original and validation cohorts. All 120 or so repertoires were used to score co-occurrence in the validation cohort in a later analysis, because that analysis had no HLA typing for the cohort. In vitro tests confirmed that a few of the cytomegalovirus-associated TCR beta chains recognize cytomegalovirus antigens. The authors suggested that the approach could potentially be extended to other disease states and immunological phenotypes. Subsequent analysis determined that TCRs grouped into clusters in the first cohort also showed a tendency toward co-occurrence across the 120 or so validation repertoires, and 94% of cluster scores exceeded 0. Most TCR sequences were observed very rarely across donors, whereas some public TCRs were present in many individuals.

The sample was PBMCs. The V and J segments used are TRBV4-2 and TRBJ2-5; a tentative D match to TRBD1 spans 7 bases. The origin of this receptor is a woman under 40 in good health and CMV-seronegative. CDR3 loop: CASSQVLARGDRQETQYF. The DNA sequence is given as TGTGCCAGCAGCCAAGTCTTGGCCAGGGGGGACCGCCAAGAGACCCAGTACTTC.